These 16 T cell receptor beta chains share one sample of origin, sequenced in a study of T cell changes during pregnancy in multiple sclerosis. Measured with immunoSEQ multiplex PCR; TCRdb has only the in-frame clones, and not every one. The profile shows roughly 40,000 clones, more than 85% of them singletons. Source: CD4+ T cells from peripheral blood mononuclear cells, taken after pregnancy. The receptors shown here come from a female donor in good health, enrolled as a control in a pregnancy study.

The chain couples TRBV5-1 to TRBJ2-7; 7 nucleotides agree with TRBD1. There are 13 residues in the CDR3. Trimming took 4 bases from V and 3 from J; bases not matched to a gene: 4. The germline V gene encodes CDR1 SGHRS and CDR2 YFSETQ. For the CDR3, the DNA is TGCGCCAGCAGCCCGACAGGGAACTACGAGCAGTACTTC. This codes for CASSPTGNYEQYF. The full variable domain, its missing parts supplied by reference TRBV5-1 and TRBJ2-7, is KAGVTQTPRYLIKTRGQQVTLSCSPISGHRSVSWYQQTPGQGLQFLFEYFSETQRNKGNFPGRFSGRQFSNSRSEMNVSTLELGDSALYLCASSPTGNYEQYFGPGTRLTVT.

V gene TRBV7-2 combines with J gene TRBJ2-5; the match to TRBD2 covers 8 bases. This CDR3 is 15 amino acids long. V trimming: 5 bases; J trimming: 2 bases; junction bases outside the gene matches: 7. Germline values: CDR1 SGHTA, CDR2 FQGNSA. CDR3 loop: CASSPSSGNQETQYF. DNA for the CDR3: TGTGCCAGCAGCCCGAGTAGCGGGAATCAAGAGACCCAGTACTTC. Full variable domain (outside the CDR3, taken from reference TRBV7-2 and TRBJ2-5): GAGVSQSPSNKVTEKGKDVELRCDPISGHTALYWYRQSLGQGLEFLIYFQGNSAPDKSGLPSDRFSAERTGGSVSTLTIQRTQQEDSAVYLCASSPSSGNQETQYFGPGTRLLVL.

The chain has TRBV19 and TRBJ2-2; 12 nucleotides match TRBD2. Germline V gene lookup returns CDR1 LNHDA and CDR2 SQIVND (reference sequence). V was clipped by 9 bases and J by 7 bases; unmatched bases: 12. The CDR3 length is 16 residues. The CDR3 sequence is CASRTSGIIWGGELFF. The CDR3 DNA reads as TGTGCCAGCAGGACTAGCGGGATCATTTGGGGCGGGGAGCTGTTTTTT.

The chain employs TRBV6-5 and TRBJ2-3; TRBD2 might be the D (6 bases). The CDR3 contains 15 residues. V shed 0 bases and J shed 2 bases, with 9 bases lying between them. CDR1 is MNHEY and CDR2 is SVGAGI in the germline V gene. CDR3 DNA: TGTGCCAGCAGTTACTCTAGCGGAACCACAGATACGCAGTATTTT. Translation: CASSYSSGTTDTQYF.

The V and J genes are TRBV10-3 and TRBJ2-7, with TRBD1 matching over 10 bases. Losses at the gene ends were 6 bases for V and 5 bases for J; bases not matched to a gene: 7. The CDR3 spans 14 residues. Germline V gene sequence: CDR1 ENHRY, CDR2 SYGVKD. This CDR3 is CAIREGQGTHEQYF. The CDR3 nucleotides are TGTGCCATCAGGGAGGGACAGGGGACCCACGAGCAGTACTTC.

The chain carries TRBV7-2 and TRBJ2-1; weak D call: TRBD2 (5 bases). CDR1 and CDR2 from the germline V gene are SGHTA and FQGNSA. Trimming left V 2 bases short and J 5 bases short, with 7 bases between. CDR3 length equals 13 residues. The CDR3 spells CASSLPGNNEQFF. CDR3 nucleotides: TGTGCCAGCAGCTTACCCGGGAACAATGAGCAGTTCTTC.

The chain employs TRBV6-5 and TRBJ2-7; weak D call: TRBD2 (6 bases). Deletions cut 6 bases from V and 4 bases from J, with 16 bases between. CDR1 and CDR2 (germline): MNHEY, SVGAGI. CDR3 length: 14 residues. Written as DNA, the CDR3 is TGTGCCAGCAGCCGACAAGCCGGAGGGTACGAGCAGTACTTC. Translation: CASSRQAGGYEQYF.

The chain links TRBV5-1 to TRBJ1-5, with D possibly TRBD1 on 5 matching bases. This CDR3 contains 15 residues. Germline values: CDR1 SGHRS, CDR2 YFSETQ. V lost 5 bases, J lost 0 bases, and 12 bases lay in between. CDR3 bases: TGCGCCAGCAGTCAGGGCATTGGTAGCAATCAGCCCCAGCATTTT. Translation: CASSQGIGSNQPQHF.

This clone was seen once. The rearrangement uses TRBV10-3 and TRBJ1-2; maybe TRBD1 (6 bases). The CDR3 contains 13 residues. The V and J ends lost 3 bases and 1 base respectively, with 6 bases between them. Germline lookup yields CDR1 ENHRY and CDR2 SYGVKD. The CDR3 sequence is CAISEGGNYGYTF. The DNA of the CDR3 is TGTGCCATCAGTGAAGGGGGTAACTATGGCTACACCTTC.

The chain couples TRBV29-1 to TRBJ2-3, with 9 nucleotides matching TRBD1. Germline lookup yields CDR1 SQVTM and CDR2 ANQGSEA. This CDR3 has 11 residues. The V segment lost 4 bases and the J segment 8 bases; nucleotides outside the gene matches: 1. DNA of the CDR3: TGCAGCGTTGTGGGACAGGGTACGCAGTATTTT. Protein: CSVVGQGTQYF.

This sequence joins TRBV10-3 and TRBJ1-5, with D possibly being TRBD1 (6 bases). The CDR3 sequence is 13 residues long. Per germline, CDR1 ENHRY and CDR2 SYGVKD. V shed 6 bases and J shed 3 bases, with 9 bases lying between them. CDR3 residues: CAISQGNNQPQHF. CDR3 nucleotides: TGTGCCATCAGCCAGGGGAACAATCAGCCCCAGCATTTT.

CDR3 sequence: CASSYGGVGANVLTF. CDR3 bases: TGTGCCAGCAGTTACGGGGGGGTTGGGGCCAACGTCCTGACTTTC. The chain carries TRBV6-5 and TRBJ2-6, with 7 bases lining up with TRBD2. Germline CDR1 and CDR2: MNHEY and SVGAGI. The CDR3 runs to 15 residues. J was trimmed by 3 bases and V by 2 bases; bases with no gene match: 1.

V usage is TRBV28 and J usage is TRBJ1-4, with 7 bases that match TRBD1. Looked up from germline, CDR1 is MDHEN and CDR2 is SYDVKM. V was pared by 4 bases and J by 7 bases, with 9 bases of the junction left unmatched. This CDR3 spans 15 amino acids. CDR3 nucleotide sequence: TGTGCCAGCAGTTCAATTACAGGGGTCGTTGAAAAACTGTTTTTT. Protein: CASSSITGVVEKLFF.

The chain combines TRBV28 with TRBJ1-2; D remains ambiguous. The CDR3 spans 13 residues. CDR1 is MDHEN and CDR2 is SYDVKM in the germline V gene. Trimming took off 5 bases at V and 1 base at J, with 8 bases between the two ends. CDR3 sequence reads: CASSTTGNYGYTF. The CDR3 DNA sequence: TGTGCCAGCAGTACCACGGGTAACTATGGCTACACCTTC.

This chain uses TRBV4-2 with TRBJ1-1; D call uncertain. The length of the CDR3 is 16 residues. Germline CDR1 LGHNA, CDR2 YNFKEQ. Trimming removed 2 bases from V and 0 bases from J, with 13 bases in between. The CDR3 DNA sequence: TGTGCCAGCAGCCAACGTAGAACAGTATTGAACACTGAAGCTTTCTTT. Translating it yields CASSQRRTVLNTEAFF.

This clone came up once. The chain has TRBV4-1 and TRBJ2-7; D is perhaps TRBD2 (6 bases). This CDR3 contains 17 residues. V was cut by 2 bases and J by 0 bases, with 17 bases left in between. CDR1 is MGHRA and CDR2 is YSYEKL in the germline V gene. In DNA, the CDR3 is TGCGCCAGCAGCCAAAATCCCCGGGACTCTAGCTCCTACGAGCAGTACTTC. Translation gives CASSQNPRDSSSYEQYF.